A selection of T cell receptor beta chains follows, all from one sample in a study of blood T cell repertoires in COVID-19. Some clones are missing from TCRdb's copy, which holds only in-frame ones; the method was immunoSEQ multiplex PCR. The sample lists roughly 380,000 clones, around nine tenths occurring once. Sequences were obtained from peripheral blood. The receptors come from a woman between 40 and 55 years old with COVID-19, enrolled during active disease. CDR3s include the opening cysteine and the closing phenylalanine or tryptophan. Fields, in order: V gene, J gene, clone size, CDR3 length, D gene, CDR3 protein, CDR3 DNA. The D gene is left open where the match is weak. Only some rows state a clone size, as once, few, many or a class for expanded clones.

v_gene: TRBV12-3/TRBV12-4
j_gene: TRBJ1-1
abundance: -
len: 12
d_gene: -
CDR3aa: CASSPAGSEAFF
CDR3nt: TGTGCCAGCAGTCCCGCAGGAAGCGAAGCTTTCTTT

v_gene: TRBV27
j_gene: TRBJ1-2
abundance: -
len: 15
d_gene: TRBD1
CDR3aa: CASSNGQATYYGYTF
CDR3nt: TGTGCCAGCAGTAACGGACAGGCTACGTACTATGGCTACACCTTC

v_gene: TRBV30
j_gene: TRBJ1-2
abundance: -
len: 13
d_gene: -
CDR3aa: CAWSVNRRDGYTF
CDR3nt: TGTGCCTGGAGTGTCAACAGGAGGGATGGCTACACCTTC

v_gene: TRBV28
j_gene: TRBJ2-2
abundance: -
len: 13
d_gene: TRBD1
CDR3aa: CASWTGGTGELFF
CDR3nt: TGTGCCAGCTGGACAGGGGGGACCGGGGAGCTGTTTTTT

v_gene: TRBV19
j_gene: TRBJ1-1
abundance: -
len: 18
d_gene: TRBD1
CDR3aa: CASSIDLGTGVRITEAFF
CDR3nt: TGTGCCAGTAGTATAGATCTAGGGACAGGGGTGCGGATCACTGAAGCTTTCTTT

v_gene: TRBV7-8
j_gene: TRBJ2-7
abundance: -
len: 16
d_gene: TRBD2
CDR3aa: CASSLRRGGYSYEQYF
CDR3nt: TGTGCCAGCAGCTTAAGGCGCGGGGGATACTCCTACGAGCAGTACTTC

v_gene: TRBV30
j_gene: TRBJ1-5
abundance: -
len: 13
d_gene: -
CDR3aa: CAWTASSNQPQHF
CDR3nt: TGTGCCTGGACCGCGTCTAGCAATCAGCCCCAGCATTTT

v_gene: TRBV5-1
j_gene: TRBJ1-1
abundance: -
len: 14
d_gene: TRBD1
CDR3aa: CASSPDRAAGEAFF
CDR3nt: TGCGCCAGCAGCCCTGACAGGGCAGCGGGTGAAGCTTTCTTT

v_gene: TRBV27
j_gene: TRBJ2-1
abundance: -
len: 16
d_gene: TRBD1
CDR3aa: CASSLDGDRVNNEQFF
CDR3nt: TGTGCCAGCAGTTTAGATGGGGACAGGGTTAACAATGAGCAGTTCTTC

v_gene: TRBV4-3
j_gene: TRBJ1-1
abundance: -
len: 14
d_gene: -
CDR3aa: CASSQDRDNPEAFF
CDR3nt: TGCGCCAGCAGCCAAGACAGGGACAATCCTGAAGCTTTCTTT

v_gene: TRBV27
j_gene: TRBJ1-3
abundance: -
len: 16
d_gene: -
CDR3aa: CASSSRSGSSGNTIYF
CDR3nt: TGTGCCAGCAGTTCCCGAAGCGGGAGCTCTGGAAACACCATATATTTT

v_gene: TRBV7-3
j_gene: TRBJ1-2
abundance: -
len: 13
d_gene: -
CDR3aa: CASSSGQNYGYTF
CDR3nt: TGTGCCAGCAGCTCAGGACAGAACTATGGCTACACCTTC

v_gene: TRBV7-2
j_gene: TRBJ1-5
abundance: -
len: 17
d_gene: -
CDR3aa: CASSSGQTYRGNQPQHF
CDR3nt: TGTGCCAGCAGCTCCGGACAGACCTACCGAGGCAATCAGCCCCAGCATTTT

v_gene: TRBV13
j_gene: TRBJ2-7
abundance: -
len: 15
d_gene: TRBD2
CDR3aa: CASSLTSGRWGEQYF
CDR3nt: TGTGCCAGCAGCCTGACTAGCGGGAGATGGGGGGAGCAGTACTTC

v_gene: TRBV7-2
j_gene: TRBJ1-3
abundance: once
len: 15
d_gene: -
CDR3aa: CASSLPLLSGNTIYF
CDR3nt: TGTGCCAGCAGCTTACCTCTACTCTCTGGAAACACCATATATTTT

v_gene: TRBV6-5
j_gene: TRBJ2-7
abundance: once
len: 14
d_gene: TRBD2
CDR3aa: CASMVAGSSYEQYF
CDR3nt: TGTGCCAGCATGGTAGCGGGTTCCTCCTACGAGCAGTACTTC